This T cell receptor (beta chain) was obtained from a study of blood T cell repertoires in COVID-19. Study overall: PBMCs, B-cell-depleted T cells, or T cells were the source of the cDNA or gDNA that made up the material.

Original data processing: Amplification with reference gene primers provided the estimates of nucleated cell counts. Sequencing used immunoSEQ multiplex PCR; TCRdb keeps in-frame clones, though not all of them. The D gene and trimming were derived from the DNA, and the V and J assignments and clone size from that table. The sample records around 150,000 clones, 65% to 85% being singletons. This CDR3 has 15 residues. V was pared by 6 bases and J by 3 bases, with 6 bases of the junction left unmatched. Germline V gives CDR1 MDHEN, CDR2 SYDVKM. The study drew participants aged about 18 to 89 years from under 30 US areas. Symptom resolution, clearance, or two negative PCRs marked the recovered donors of Cohort 3.

The TCR originated in a woman aged 55-70 years who had recovered from COVID-19. The chain combines TRBV28 with TRBJ2-2, with 8 bases that match TRBD2. The material sequenced was PBMCs or T cells enriched from blood (not recorded which). The CDR3 bases are TGTGCCAGCAGCGTTCCGGGACTAGACACCGGGGAGCTGTTTTTT. Translation gives CASSVPGLDTGELFF.